The rows below give T cell receptor beta chains drawn from one sample of a study of T cells in Graves' hyperthyroidism and ophthalmopathy. TCRdb passed the multiplex PCR reads through MiXCR, listing each CDR3 protein once. Here the sample spans around 350,000 distinct CDR3 sequences, about 15% being singletons. Material for sequencing was blood. The receptors stem from a woman aged 18-35 years with Graves' hyperthyroidism that later progressed to Graves' ophthalmopathy. Each CDR3 is given with its conserved first and last residue. D genes are given only for firm matches. Only part of the rows carry a size: once, few, many, or a class if the clone is expanded.

D | J | V | size | CDR3 | DNA
. | TRBJ1-1 | TRBV28 | few | CASTLGAATTEAFF | TGTGCCAGCACTCTAGGGGCAGCCACCACTGAAGCTTTCTTT
TRBD2 | TRBJ2-1 | TRBV4-1 | many | CASSQMRLAGHSYNEQFF | TGCGCCAGCAGCCAAATGCGGCTAGCGGGTCACTCCTACAATGAGCAGTTCTTC
TRBD1 | TRBJ2-5 | TRBV6-1 | many | CASTTGYGTGILETQYF | TGTGCCAGCACCACGGGGTACGGGACAGGGATTTTGGAGACCCAGTACTTC
TRBD1 | TRBJ1-2 | TRBV29-1 | . | CSVAAGGSNYGYTF | TGCAGCGTCGCCGCAGGGGGCTCTAATTATGGCTACACCTTC
. | TRBJ1-1 | TRBV28 | many | CASSPAYTEAFF | TGTGCCAGCAGCCCGGCCTACACTGAAGCTTTCTTT
TRBD2 | TRBJ2-1 | TRBV3-1 | few | CASSQTSGTSGLSSYNEQFF | TGTGCCAGCAGCCAAACCTCCGGGACTAGCGGGTTGAGCTCCTACAATGAGCAGTTCTTC
TRBD1 | TRBJ1-5 | TRBV7-2 | . | CASSQDWTGRVSNQPQHF | TGCGCCAGCAGCCAAGATTGGACAGGGAGGGTTAGCAATCAGCCCCAGCATTTT
. | TRBJ1-3 | TRBV28 | few | CASMAGDGNTIYF | TGTGCTAGCATGGCAGGGGACGGAAACACCATATATTTT
. | TRBJ1-5 | TRBV6-1 | . | CASNGPGTGNQPQHF | TGTGCCAGCAATGGGCCGGGGACCGGCAATCAGCCCCAGCATTTT
TRBD2 | TRBJ2-7 | TRBV4-2 | many | CASSQLVGTSGAYEQYF | TGTGCCAGCAGCCAACTTGTCGGGACTAGCGGAGCTTACGAGCAGTACTTC